The present T cell receptor beta chain was sequenced within a study of T cell responses to AZD1222 COVID-19 vaccine (dated by TCRdb to 2020 to 2022). Describing the broader study: AZD1222 recipients with second doses at about 4 weeks or about 12 weeks were pooled, because spike-specific TCR depth and breadth did not differ between schedules. Trial participants were enrolled into age subgroups of 18-55, 56-69 and 70-plus years, which contained approximately 150, 28 and 58 TCR-sequenced participants, respectively. A total of about 230 trial participants underwent TCR sequencing, of whom 207 received two doses of AZD1222 and about 26 received two doses of the MenACWY control vaccine. Overall study results and their limits: In the small 56-69-year group, the increase in depth fell short of significance, most likely because of low power. After two AZD1222 doses, both the breadth and the depth of spike-specific TCRs were significantly higher than at day 0 and than in MenACWY recipients. No day 14 peak-response samples were available, so repertoires were characterized only after the peak T cell response. The whole spike protein was spanned by vaccine-associated CD4 TCRs, and dominant responses were seen in regions 160-218 and 743-854. Conclusions about previously exposed vaccinees are limited because only 5 or 6 AZD1222 recipients were SARS-CoV-2 seropositive at baseline. Participants were mostly white British and included more females than males, and it was suggested by the authors that clonal diversity may have been underestimated. Reportedly, almost half of the unique spike-specific TCRs recognized epitopes lying outside the regions that are mutated in the B.1.351 and B.1.1.7 variants.

The time point label for this specimen denotes: baseline before first vaccination. The vaccinee samples were drawn from two UK trials, COV001 and COV002, one of which was a single-blind randomized controlled phase 2/3 trial testing AZD1222 (ChAdOx1 nCoV-19) in healthy adults. Trial participant PBMC samples were collected at day 0 and day 28 after the second dose for TCRbeta chain sequencing. A word on this clone: Which antigen it targets is not known. Base qualities were left out, and no much larger clone turns up one base away.

V has 4 bases trimmed and J has 6 bases trimmed; junction bases matching no gene number 10. CDR1 and CDR2, looked up from the germline V gene, are MNHEY and SVGAGI. Spanning cysteine to phenylalanine, the CDR3 consists of 16 amino acids. Solely the CDR3 DNA is kept, with 48 bases framed from the first base. The CDR3 regions of human TCRbeta chains were analyzed by immunosequencing. On the authors' methods: Repertoire TCRs were matched against a reference library of SARS-CoV-2-specific TCRs generated with the MIRA antigen-specificity platform. Breadth was defined as the fraction of unique TCRs that were SARS-CoV-2-associated. Depth was defined as the fraction of total T cells that were SARS-CoV-2-associated. Each spike-specific TCR was assigned to its reactive spike region and to a CD4 or CD8 class using the MIRA data. Log10-transformed breadth and depth values were compared by one-way ANOVA with Sidak's multiple comparisons tests. TCRdb stores this immuneACCESS table with in-frame sequences only. Part of the clones is absent; in the studies checked, under half of the shortfall reflects unresolved V genes, and no reason is known for the rest. The V and J calls and the clone size are those of that table, but D and trimming were determined from the DNA. This sample has 100,000 to 150,000 clones in its table, and 93% of those were observed once. The ten largest clones take up 5% to 6.5% of the sample.

The chain links TRBV6-5 with TRBJ1-5; 9 middle bases align to TRBD1. The TCR sequence derives from an adult in good health. The sample in question was peripheral blood, obtained on day 0 of AZD1222 vaccination. The DNA sequence is given as TGTGCCAGCAGTTCGCTAACAGGGGGCGGGGGTCAGCCCCAGCATTTT. Its protein reads: CASSSLTGGGGQPQHF.